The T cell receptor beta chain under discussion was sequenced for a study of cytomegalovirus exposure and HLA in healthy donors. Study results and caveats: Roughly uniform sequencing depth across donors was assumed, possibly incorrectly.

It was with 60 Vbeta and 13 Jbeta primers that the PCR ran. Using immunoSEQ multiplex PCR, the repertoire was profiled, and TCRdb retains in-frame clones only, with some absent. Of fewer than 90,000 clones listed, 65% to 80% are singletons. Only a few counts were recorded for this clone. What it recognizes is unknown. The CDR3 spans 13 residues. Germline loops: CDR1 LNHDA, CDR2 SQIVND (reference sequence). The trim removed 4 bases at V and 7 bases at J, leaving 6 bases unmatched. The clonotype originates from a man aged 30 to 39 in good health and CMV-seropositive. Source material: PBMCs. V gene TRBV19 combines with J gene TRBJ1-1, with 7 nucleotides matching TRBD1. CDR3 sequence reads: CASSKPDRYEAFF. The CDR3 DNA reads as TGTGCCAGTAGTAAACCGGACAGGTATGAAGCTTTCTTT.